This T cell receptor (beta chain) was profiled in a study of cytomegalovirus exposure and HLA in healthy donors. The trim removed 7 bases at V and 7 bases at J, leaving 14 bases unmatched. Germline loops: CDR1 LNHDA, CDR2 SQIVND (reference sequence). CDR3 length: 16 residues. Some clones are missing from TCRdb's copy, which holds only in-frame ones; the method was immunoSEQ multiplex PCR. The data hold under 250,000 clones, with around nine tenths observed a single time. The sequenced sample was PBMCs. This TCR was sampled from a woman aged 18-29 years in good health and CMV-seronegative. This chain links TRBV19 with TRBJ2-1; TRBD1 aligns across 9 bases. The CDR3 bases are TGTGCCAGTAACCCCATTCGGACAGGGGCCACAAATGAGCAGTTCTTC. Encoded protein: CASNPIRTGATNEQFF. The full variable domain, its missing parts supplied by reference TRBV19 and TRBJ2-1, is DGGITQSPKYLFRKEGQNVTLSCEQNLNHDAMYWYRQDPGQGLRLIYYSQIVNDFQKGDIAEGYSVSREKKESFPLTVTSAQKNPTAFYLCASNPIRTGATNEQFFGPGTRLTVL.